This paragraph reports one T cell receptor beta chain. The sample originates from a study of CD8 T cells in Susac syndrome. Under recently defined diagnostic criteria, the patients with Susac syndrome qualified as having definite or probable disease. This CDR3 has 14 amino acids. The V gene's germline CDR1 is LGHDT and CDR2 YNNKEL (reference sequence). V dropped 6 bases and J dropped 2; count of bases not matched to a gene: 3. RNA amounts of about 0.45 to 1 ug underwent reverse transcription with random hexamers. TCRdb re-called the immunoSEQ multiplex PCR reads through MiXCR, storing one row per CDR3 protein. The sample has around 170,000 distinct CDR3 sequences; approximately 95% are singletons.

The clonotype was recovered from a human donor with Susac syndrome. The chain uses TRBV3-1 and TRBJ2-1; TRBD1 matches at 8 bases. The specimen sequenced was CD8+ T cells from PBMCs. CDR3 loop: CASSPDRAYNEQFF. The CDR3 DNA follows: TGTGCCAGCAGTCCGGACAGGGCCTACAATGAGCAGTTCTTC.